The 8 T cell receptor beta chains below all came from one sample that was sequenced in a study of blood T cell repertoires in COVID-19 (dated by TCRdb to 2019 to 2021). Libraries were constructed by the immunoSEQ multiplex PCR assay. Here the immuneACCESS table is served through TCRdb, limited to in-frame sequences with V and J called. Missing clones are a known gap in these copies; in checked studies unresolved V genes cover under half, and the rest lacks a known reason. In this sample the table shows around 99,000 clones, more than 80% of which occur a single time. Nearly 5% of the sample belongs to the ten largest clones. The sample taken for sequencing was peripheral blood. The receptors originated from a man aged 40-50 years with active or convalescent COVID-19.

This chain joins TRBV5-1 and TRBJ1-5; no reliable D call. Per germline, CDR1 SGHRS and CDR2 YFSETQ. V shed 1 base and J shed 9 bases, with 14 bases lying between them. The CDR3 runs to 14 residues. The CDR3 coding sequence is TGCGCCAGCAGCTTGAACGGGGATTTGGGGCCCCAGCATTTT. This translates into CASSLNGDLGPQHF.

This chain links TRBV27 with TRBJ2-7, with D perhaps matching TRBD2 (5 bases). V dropped 4 bases and J dropped 0 bases, with 10 bases sitting between them. The germline V gene encodes CDR1 MNHEY and CDR2 SMNVEV (reference sequence). The CDR3 runs 14 residues. The CDR3 region has the DNA TGTGCCAGCAGTTCCGGGGTTAGCTCCTACGAGCAGTACTTC. It is translated as CASSSGVSSYEQYF.

The chain uses TRBV28 and TRBJ1-1; D remains ambiguous. Trimming cost V 5 bases and J 10 bases, with 14 bases left between them. The CDR3 is 12 amino acids. In germline, CDR1 is MDHEN, CDR2 SYDVKM. CDR3 sequence: CASSTPQSLAFF. The CDR3 coding sequence is TGTGCCAGCAGTACACCACAGTCACTAGCTTTCTTT.

The V call is TRBV11-2, the J call TRBJ1-5; D is unresolved. Germline CDR1 and CDR2: SGHAT and FQNNGV. The V and J ends lost 3 bases and 4 bases respectively, with 13 bases between them. The CDR3 extends over 15 amino acids. CDR3 region: CASSFGAVSNQPQHF. The CDR3 region has the DNA TGTGCCAGCAGCTTCGGAGCAGTGTCGAATCAGCCCCAGCATTTT.

A single count supports this clone. This rearrangement joins TRBV7-9 to TRBJ2-1; 10 bases align to TRBD1. This CDR3 is 15 amino acids long. Germline V gives CDR1 SEHNR, CDR2 FQNEAQ (reference sequence). The V gene end was trimmed by 4 bases and the J gene end by 5 bases; junction bases not matched to a gene: 5. The CDR3 DNA sequence: TGTGCCAGCAGCTGGGGACAGGGGTTCCACAATGAGCAGTTCTTC. It encodes CASSWGQGFHNEQFF.

The genes are TRBV7-9 and TRBJ1-2, with D possibly being TRBD1 (5 bases). The CDR3 has 15 amino acids. Germline CDR1 SEHNR, CDR2 FQNEAQ (reference sequence). Trimming took 5 bases from V and 5 from J, leaving 18 bases between them. The CDR3 here is CASSPGGGAAYGYTF. The CDR3 DNA follows: TGTGCCAGCAGCCCTGGGGGAGGAGCAGCGTATGGCTACACCTTC.

The sample holds one count of this clone. The CDR3: CASSLAWTGEETQYF. CDR3 nucleotide sequence: TGCGCCAGCAGCTTGGCCTGGACAGGGGAAGAGACCCAGTACTTC. The rearrangement uses TRBV5-1 and TRBJ2-5; 9 bases map to TRBD1. CDR1 and CDR2 (germline): SGHRS, YFSETQ. The J segment lost 3 bases and the V segment lost 0 bases, leaving 3 bases of the junction unmatched. CDR3 length equals 15 residues.

J is TRBJ2-2 and V is TRBV4-3; 7 nucleotides agree with TRBD2. This CDR3 has 16 amino acids. The junction had 7 bases not matched to a gene; V was cut back by 1 base and J by 5 bases. CDR1 and CDR2 from the germline V gene are LGHNA and YSLEER. This CDR3 is CASSQVAGRGTGELFF. The CDR3 nucleotides are TGCGCCAGCAGCCAAGTAGCGGGCCGAGGGACCGGGGAGCTGTTTTTT.